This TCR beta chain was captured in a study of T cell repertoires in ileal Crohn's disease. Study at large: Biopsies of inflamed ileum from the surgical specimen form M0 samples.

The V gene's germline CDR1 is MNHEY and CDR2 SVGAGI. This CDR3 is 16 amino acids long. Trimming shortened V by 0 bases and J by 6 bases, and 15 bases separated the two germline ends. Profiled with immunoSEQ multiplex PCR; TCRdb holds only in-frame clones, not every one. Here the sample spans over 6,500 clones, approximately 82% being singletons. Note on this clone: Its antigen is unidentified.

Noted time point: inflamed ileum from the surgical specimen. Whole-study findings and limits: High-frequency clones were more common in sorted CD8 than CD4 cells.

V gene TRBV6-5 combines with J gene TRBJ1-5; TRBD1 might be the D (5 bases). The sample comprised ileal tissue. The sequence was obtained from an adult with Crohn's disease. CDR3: CASSYSSAGPTQPQHF. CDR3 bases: TGTGCCAGCAGTTACTCCTCCGCAGGGCCCACTCAGCCCCAGCATTTT.